Sequencing of this T cell receptor beta chain was carried out in a study of regulatory T cells in long-lasting Graves disease. As for the study in general: Antithyroid drugs had been taken under 3 months by newly diagnosed Graves' patients.

Noted time point: newly diagnosed GD, antithyroid drugs for less than 3 months. The TCR library was made from RNA extracted from PBMCs. This clonotype turned up a few times. A read error may explain this, as a much larger clone is one base away. CDR3 length: 14 amino acids. Germline lookup yields CDR1 SGHTA and CDR2 FQGNSA. V gave up 1 base and J gave up 3 bases, with 10 bases separating them. TCR beta libraries were built with iRepertoire HTBI primers and Arm-PCR of CDR3 regions. One entry per CDR3 protein results from TCRdb running MiXCR on the multiplex PCR reads. The sample lists 440,000 or so distinct CDR3 sequences, about 17% occurring once. These same data were also listed under a study on T cells in Graves' hyperthyroidism and ophthalmopathy.

The chain uses TRBV7-2 and TRBJ2-7; D is unresolved. This specimen consisted of peripheral blood mononuclear cells (PBMCs), obtained at new diagnosis, from a patient treated with antithyroid drugs. This TCR was sampled from a woman in her 30s with Graves disease. This CDR3 is CASSLGATGYEQYF. Written as DNA, the CDR3 is TGTGCCAGCAGCTTAGGCGCGACTGGCTACGAGCAGTACTTC.